The sequence of this T cell receptor (beta chain) was determined in a study of a mutant IDH1 vaccine in newly diagnosed glioma. For the study at large: Vaccination began 4-6 weeks post radiotherapy alone, or with temozolomide cycles. Points from the study as a whole: Patients showed vaccine-induced immune responses at a rate of 80% to 95%. Pseudoprogression appeared unlinked to shifts in leading peripheral T cell clonotypes.

This sample's time point: week 11, during vaccination. The vaccine gave 300 ug of a 20-mer mutant IDH1 peptide subcutaneously per dose. Donors had new IDH1-mutant astrocytomas of WHO grade 3 or 4 (ATRX-lost). Clones were read by immunoSEQ multiplex PCR, and TCRdb kept only the in-frame ones, dropping some. This sample has some 120,000 clones; 80% occur once, and the top ten carry around 5.5%. Only a few counts were recorded for this clone. What it binds is not known. Sequencing used PBMCs, obtained from a glioma patient whose treatment included an IDH1 peptide vaccine. This sequence originates from a man aged 35-49 years with glioma.

The chain's CDR3 is CASIEARSGNTIYF. The CDR3 coding sequence is TGTGCCAGCATCGAGGCCCGCTCTGGAAACACCATATATTTT. V gene TRBV28 combines with J gene TRBJ1-3; D is unclear. Trimming pared 7 bases from V and 0 bases from J, leaving 10 bases between. CDR1 and CDR2 from the germline V gene are MDHEN and SYDVKM. CDR3 length: 14 residues.